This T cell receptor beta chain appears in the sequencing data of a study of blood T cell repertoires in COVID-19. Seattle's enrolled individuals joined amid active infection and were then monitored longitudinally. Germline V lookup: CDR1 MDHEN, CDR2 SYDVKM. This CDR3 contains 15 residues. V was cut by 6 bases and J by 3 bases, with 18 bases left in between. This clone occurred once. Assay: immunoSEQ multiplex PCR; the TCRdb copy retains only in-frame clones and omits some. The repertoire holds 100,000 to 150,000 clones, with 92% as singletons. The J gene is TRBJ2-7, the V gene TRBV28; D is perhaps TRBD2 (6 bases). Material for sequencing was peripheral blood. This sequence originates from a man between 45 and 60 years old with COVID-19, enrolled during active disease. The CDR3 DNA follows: TGTGCCAGCAGCCCACGGGGGAGCGCCAGCTACGAGCAGTACTTC. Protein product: CASSPRGSASYEQYF.